The 14 T cell receptor beta chains given below trace back to one sample, sequenced in a study of CD8+CD57+ T cells in acquired aplastic anemia. Sequencing involved patients with CD8+CD57+ cell expansion previously shown by flow cytometry. Genomic DNA provided the template from which TCR beta VDJ and CDR3 profiles were obtained. From the reads, TCRdb called clonotypes with MiXCR, one entry per CDR3 protein. The table includes some 180,000 distinct CDR3 sequences, roughly three fifths detected once. Sequenced sample: sorted CD4+, CD8+, or CD8+CD57+ T cells (not recorded which) from PBMCs. These receptors all stem from a human donor with aplastic anemia.

The genes are TRBV15 and TRBJ1-1, with 12 bases lining up with TRBD1. From germline, CDR1 is LNHNV and CDR2 YYDKDF (reference sequence). V was clipped by 6 bases and J by 4 bases; unmatched bases: 12. The CDR3 has 17 amino acids. The CDR3 DNA sequence: TGTGCCACCAGGGCCGGGACAGGGGGCTTTCGTGCCACTGAAGCTTTCTTT. It specifies CATRAGTGGFRATEAFF. The full variable domain, completed using reference TRBV15 and TRBJ1-1, is DAMVIQNPRYQVTQFGKPVTLSCSQTLNHNVMYWYQQKSSQAPKLLFHYYDKDFNNEADTPDNFQSRRPNTSFCFLDIRSPGLGDTAMYLCATRAGTGGFRATEAFFGQGTRLTVV.

The rearrangement uses TRBV19 and TRBJ2-1, with 12 nucleotides matching TRBD2. The V gene end was trimmed by 3 bases and the J gene end by 0 bases; junction bases not matched to a gene: 12. In germline, CDR1 is LNHDA, CDR2 SQIVND (reference sequence). The CDR3 spans 20 residues. CDR3 sequence (DNA): TGTGCCAGTAGTATGGCCTGGACTAGCGGGGAAAGATTCTCCTACAATGAGCAGTTCTTC. Protein product: CASSMAWTSGERFSYNEQFF.

This clonotype is a singleton in its sample. The chain carries TRBV29-1 and TRBJ2-7, with 7 bases aligning to TRBD1. The germline V gene encodes CDR1 SQVTM and CDR2 ANQGSEA. This CDR3 is built from 13 residues. The trim removed 6 bases at V and 3 bases at J, leaving 8 bases unmatched. The CDR3 loop is CSVTGTAYYEQYF. CDR3 DNA: TGCAGCGTGACCGGGACAGCCTACTACGAGCAGTACTTC.

The V gene is TRBV10-3, the J gene TRBJ2-7; D ambiguous. This CDR3 has 14 residues. Germline V gene lookup returns CDR1 ENHRY and CDR2 SYGVKD. Between the trimmed V and J ends, which lost 4 bases and 2 bases, there was a span of 12 bases. Written as DNA, the CDR3 is TGTGCCATCAGTGTGCGTGACGAGGCCTACGAGCAGTACTTC. This translates into CAISVRDEAYEQYF.

The chain carries TRBV2 and TRBJ2-7, with 7 bases lining up with TRBD1. Losses at the gene ends were 6 bases for V and 3 bases for J; bases not matched to a gene: 5. The CDR3 spans 13 residues. Germline V gives CDR1 SNHLY, CDR2 FYNNEI. The CDR3 DNA reads TGTGCCAGCAGCGGACAGGCACTCTACGAGCAGTACTTC. This translates into CASSGQALYEQYF.

This clonotype was seen repeatedly, ten times or more. V usage is TRBV4-1 and J usage is TRBJ1-1; the match to TRBD1 covers 10 bases. The V segment lost 4 bases and the J segment 5 bases; nucleotides outside the gene matches: 7. The length of the CDR3 is 15 residues. The germline V gene encodes CDR1 MGHRA and CDR2 YSYEKL. CDR3 loop: CASSLSRDRGTEAFF. CDR3 nucleotide sequence: TGCGCCAGCAGCCTCTCCCGGGACAGGGGTACTGAAGCTTTCTTT.

This clonotype is a singleton in its sample. This rearrangement joins TRBV5-1 to TRBJ2-5; D is possibly TRBD2 (5 bases). This CDR3 contains 19 residues. V dropped 0 bases and J dropped 5 bases, with 26 bases sitting between them. The germline gives CDR1 SGHRS, CDR2 YFSETQ. The CDR3 loop reads CASSLAFTLDILRLETQYF. The CDR3 coding sequence is TGCGCCAGCAGCTTGGCCTTTACACTAGACATTCTTCGGTTGGAGACCCAGTACTTC.

This chain joins TRBV5-5 and TRBJ1-2; tentative D call: TRBD1 (5 bases). This CDR3 is built from 16 residues. The V and J ends lost 4 bases and 2 bases respectively, with 18 bases between them. Germline lookup yields CDR1 SGHKS and CDR2 YYEKEE (reference sequence). CDR3 DNA: TGTGCCAGCAGCACCCTGGGGGGGGGGACCAACTATGGCTACACCTTC. Translation: CASSTLGGGTNYGYTF. The whole variable domain, remainder taken from reference TRBV5-5 and TRBJ1-2, is DAGVTQSPTHLIKTRGQQVTLRCSPISGHKSVSWYQQVLGQGPQFIFQYYEKEERGRGNFPDRFSARQFPNYSSELNVNALLLGDSALYLCASSTLGGGTNYGYTFGSGTRLTVV.

This clonotype was recorded at least ten times. The rearrangement uses TRBV20-1 and TRBJ2-7; 7 bases match TRBD2. Looked up from germline, CDR1 is DFQATT and CDR2 is SNEGSKA (reference sequence). The CDR3 covers 12 residues. After removal of 1 base from V and 4 bases from J, the junction contained 1 base not matched to a gene. CDR3 amino acids: CSARGEGYEQYF. The CDR3 DNA reads TGCAGTGCTAGAGGGGAGGGTTACGAGCAGTACTTC.

V gene TRBV29-1 combines with J gene TRBJ2-5, with 7 bases identical to TRBD1. Trimming removed 5 bases from V and 0 bases from J; junction bases left unmatched: 3. The CDR3 is made up of 13 amino acids. In germline, CDR1 is SQVTM, CDR2 ANQGSEA. The CDR3 is CSVSGTDQETQYF. The CDR3 region has the DNA TGCAGCGTTTCCGGGACAGACCAAGAGACCCAGTACTTC.

Turning to this clonotype: The junction does not match germline at one end; this may be a read error. The V gene is TRBV4-1, the J gene TRBJ2-1, with a possible D match to TRBD2 (5 bases). The CDR3 consists of 13 residues. The germline gives CDR1 MGHRA, CDR2 YSYEKL. CDR3 in DNA: TGCGCCAGCAGCCAAGAGAAGCGGAATGAGCAGTCCTTC. Amino acids: CASSQEKRNEQSF.

V gene TRBV29-1 combines with J gene TRBJ2-7; D could derive from TRBD1 or TRBD2 (5 bases each). The V gene's germline CDR1 is SQVTM and CDR2 ANQGSEA. CDR3 length: 14 amino acids. The V end lost 5 bases, the J end lost 2 bases, and 16 bases lay between the germline ends. Here the CDR3 DNA reads TGCAGCGTTTGTCGTGTTGAGGGGACCTACGAGCAGTACTTC. Translating gives CSVCRVEGTYEQYF.

The chain employs TRBV20-1 and TRBJ1-1; tentatively, D is TRBD1 (5 bases). V was pared by 4 bases and J by 3 bases, with 12 bases between. The CDR3 is 13 residues long. Germline values: CDR1 DFQATT, CDR2 SNEGSKA (reference sequence). This chain's CDR3 is CSAKEGSHTEAFF. In DNA form, the CDR3 reads TGCAGTGCTAAAGAGGGGTCGCACACTGAAGCTTTCTTT.

This clonotype was recorded once. The chain joins TRBV7-8 to TRBJ2-7; 9 bases match TRBD1. CDR1 and CDR2 from the germline V gene are SGHVS and FQNEAQ. This CDR3 has 17 residues. V trimming: 7 bases; J trimming: 0 bases; junction bases outside the gene matches: 13. The CDR3 reads CASTDVPGQGTSYEQYF. The CDR3 nucleotides are TGTGCCAGCACCGATGTCCCGGGACAGGGAACCTCCTACGAGCAGTACTTC.